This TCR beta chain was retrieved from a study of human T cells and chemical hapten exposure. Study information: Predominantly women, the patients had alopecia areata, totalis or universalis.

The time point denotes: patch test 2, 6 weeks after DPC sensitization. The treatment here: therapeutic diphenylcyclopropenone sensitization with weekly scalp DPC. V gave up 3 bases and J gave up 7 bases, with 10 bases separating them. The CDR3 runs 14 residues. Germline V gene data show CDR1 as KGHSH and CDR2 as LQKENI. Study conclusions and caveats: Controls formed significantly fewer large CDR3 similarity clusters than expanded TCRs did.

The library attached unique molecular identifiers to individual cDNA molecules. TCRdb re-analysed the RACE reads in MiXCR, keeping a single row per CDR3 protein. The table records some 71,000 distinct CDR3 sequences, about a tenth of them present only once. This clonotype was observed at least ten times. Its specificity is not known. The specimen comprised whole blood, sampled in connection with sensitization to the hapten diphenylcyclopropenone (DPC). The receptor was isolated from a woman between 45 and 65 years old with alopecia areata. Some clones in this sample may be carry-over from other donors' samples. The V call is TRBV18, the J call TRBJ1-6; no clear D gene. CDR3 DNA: TGTGCCAGCTCACCTTTAGACAAAAATTCACCCCTCCACTTT. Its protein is CASSPLDKNSPLHF.